The entry below describes one T cell receptor (beta chain). The CDR3 consists of 13 residues. Trimming took 4 bases from V and 7 from J; bases not matched to a gene: 1. Per germline, CDR1 MNHEY and CDR2 SMNVEV (reference sequence). Study processing details: Amplification of reference gene primers was used by the study to estimate nucleated cell counts. Repertoires were generated with immunoSEQ multiplex PCR, while TCRdb's copy carries only in-frame clones and drops some. V, J and clone size are taken as reported in that table, and D and trimming were inferred from the DNA itself. The sample has about 110,000 clones, over 80% seen once. This record comes from a study of blood T cell repertoires in COVID-19. Across the whole study: The samples span acute and convalescent COVID-19 from the United States, Italy and Spain. PBMCs, B-cell-depleted T cells, or T cells were the source of the cDNA or gDNA that made up the material.

What was sequenced was peripheral blood. The sequence came from a woman in her 70s with acute or convalescent COVID-19. The chain joins TRBV27 to TRBJ1-4; 9 bases fit TRBD1. CDR3 residues: CASSSDRGEKLFF. DNA for the CDR3: TGTGCCAGCAGTTCGGACAGGGGTGAAAAACTGTTTTTT.